These 28 T cell receptor beta chains were sequenced from one sample in a study of OX40 agonist ivuxolimab in advanced cancers. The repertoire was sequenced with immunoSEQ multiplex PCR; TCRdb's copy has only in-frame clones and lacks some. Counted here are about 36,000 clones, 88% occurring once; the ten biggest clones make up around 4%. The sequencing used CD4+ or CD8+ T cells sorted from blood, collected in a trial of the OX40 agonist ivuxolimab. Receptors were obtained from an adult with an advanced solid tumor such as melanoma, head and neck, liver or kidney cancer.

This chain joins TRBV19 and TRBJ2-5; D might be TRBD1 (6 bases). The CDR3 has 15 amino acids. The germline gives CDR1 LNHDA, CDR2 SQIVND (reference sequence). V shed 5 bases and J shed 5 bases, with 18 bases lying between them. CDR3 residues: CASSSDWGPGETQYF. CDR3 sequence (DNA): TGTGCCAGTAGTTCCGATTGGGGGCCGGGGGAGACCCAGTACTTC.

This clone came up once. J is TRBJ2-1 and V is TRBV7-7; D unclear. With 5 bases removed from V and 8 bases from J, the gap between germline ends came to 16 bases. CDR3 size: 14 residues. Germline assignment: CDR1 SSHAT and CDR2 FNYEAQ (reference sequence). The CDR3 reads CASSRVGRPHEQFF. Here the CDR3 DNA reads TGTGCCAGCAGCCGAGTGGGCAGGCCTCATGAGCAGTTCTTC.

The gene calls are TRBV28 and TRBJ1-5, with unresolved D. Germline CDR1 is MDHEN and CDR2 is SYDVKM. V lost 4 bases, J lost 5 bases, and 6 bases lay in between. This CDR3 has 12 residues. CDR3 region: CASSSQYQPQHF. The CDR3 DNA is TGTGCCAGCAGTTCTCAGTATCAGCCCCAGCATTTT.

The CDR3 DNA follows: TGTGCCAGCAGTTATTGGGACAGCGGAAACACCATATATTTT. Translation: CASSYWDSGNTIYF. The chain couples TRBV6-5 to TRBJ1-3; 7 bases agree with TRBD1. Germline assignment: CDR1 MNHEY and CDR2 SVGAGI. Trimming cost V 3 bases and J 4 bases; bases outside gene matches: 3. This CDR3 has 14 residues.

This chain links TRBV5-8 with TRBJ1-3; 7 nucleotides agree with TRBD1. This CDR3 region has 13 residues. CDR1 SGHTS and CDR2 YDEGEE come from the germline V gene. V gave up 10 bases and J gave up 4 bases; unmatched junction bases: 8. The CDR3 DNA reads TGTGCCGACAGGGTCCCCCCGGGAAACACCATATATTTT. Translated: CADRVPPGNTIYF.

The V and J genes are TRBV4-1 and TRBJ2-2; D is unclear. The CDR3 length is 13 residues. Between the trimmed V and J ends, which lost 3 bases and 7 bases, there was a span of 9 bases. CDR1 is MGHRA, CDR2 YSYEKL, per germline. CDR3 coding DNA: TGCGCCAGCAGCCAGATAAATGGCGGGGAGCTGTTTTTT. As protein: CASSQINGGELFF.

The chain couples TRBV11-3 to TRBJ2-1, with 9 bases that match TRBD1. The CDR3 spans 15 residues. CDR1 is SGHNT and CDR2 is YENEEA in the germline V gene. V trimming: 4 bases; J trimming: 3 bases; junction bases outside the gene matches: 4. CDR3 region: CASSSQGQGYNEQFF. Written as DNA, the CDR3 is TGTGCCAGCAGCTCCCAGGGACAGGGCTACAATGAGCAGTTCTTC.

The chain uses TRBV30 and TRBJ2-1, with D possibly TRBD2 on 5 matching bases. CDR1 and CDR2 (germline): GTSNPN, SVGIG (reference sequence). V shed 3 bases and J shed 5 bases, with 14 bases lying between them. This CDR3 spans 14 amino acids. CDR3 in DNA: TGTGCCTGGAGATTGAGGGCCTTTAACAATGAGCAGTTCTTC. Its protein product is CAWRLRAFNNEQFF.

The chain has TRBV27 and TRBJ1-5; D not certain. The V gene lost 3 bases and the J gene lost 5 bases, with 14 bases spanning the gap. Germline values: CDR1 MNHEY, CDR2 SMNVEV (reference sequence). This CDR3 has 15 amino acids. CDR3 bases: TGTGCCAGCAGTTTCATAGCAGGTACTTATCAGCCCCAGCATTTT. This encodes CASSFIAGTYQPQHF.

The J gene is TRBJ2-5, the V gene TRBV21-1; the table names TRBD1, a call not compared with the DNA. TRBV21-1 is recorded as a pseudogene. CDR3 length: 17 amino acids. The CDR3 region has the DNA TGTGCCAGCAGCAAGCGCCTCCGGGACAGGGGGCAAGAGACCCAGTACTTC. Residues: CASSKRLRDRGQETQYF.

The chain employs TRBV11-2 and TRBJ2-2; 9 bases fit TRBD1. The CDR3 runs 15 residues. From germline, CDR1 is SGHAT and CDR2 FQNNGV. The J segment lost 7 bases and the V segment lost 2 bases, leaving 5 bases of the junction unmatched. This CDR3 reads CASSLSWTGVGELFF. The CDR3 coding sequence is TGTGCCAGCAGCTTATCCTGGACAGGGGTCGGGGAGCTGTTTTTT.

The rearrangement joins TRBV5-6 to TRBJ1-6, with D unresolved. The CDR3 sequence is 14 residues long. Trimming left V 4 bases short and J 4 bases short, with 9 bases between. CDR1 and CDR2 from the germline V gene are SGHDT and YYEEEE. CDR3 region: CASSRTGYNSPLHF. CDR3 coding DNA: TGTGCCAGCAGCCGTACGGGTTATAATTCACCCCTCCACTTT.

V is TRBV4-2 and J is TRBJ1-1, with D maybe TRBD1 (5 bases). The germline gives CDR1 LGHNA, CDR2 YNFKEQ. V was cut by 2 bases and J by 3 bases, with 16 bases left in between. This CDR3 is built from 16 residues. The CDR3 protein is CASSQMGGGMDTEAFF. The CDR3 region has the DNA TGTGCCAGCAGCCAAATGGGGGGGGGAATGGACACTGAAGCTTTCTTT.

The chain combines TRBV5-1 with TRBJ1-1; no firm D call. The CDR3 covers 14 residues. CDR1 and CDR2 from the germline V gene are SGHRS and YFSETQ. The V end lost 2 bases, the J end lost 3 bases, and 11 bases lay between the germline ends. Written as DNA, the CDR3 is TGCGCCAGCAGCTTCGACCAACAATACACTGAAGCTTTCTTT. It encodes CASSFDQQYTEAFF.

The CDR3 loop is CATWAGAKYNEQFF. The CDR3 DNA follows: TGTGCCACTTGGGCAGGGGCCAAATACAATGAGCAGTTCTTC. The chain combines TRBV2 with TRBJ2-1, with a possible D match to TRBD1 (6 bases). The germline gives CDR1 SNHLY, CDR2 FYNNEI. The CDR3 has 14 residues. Trimming shortened V by 10 bases and J by 4 bases, and 17 bases separated the two germline ends. Full variable domain (missing parts from reference TRBV2 and TRBJ2-1): EPEVTQTPSHQVTQMGQEVILRCVPISNHLYFYWYRQILGQKVEFLVSFYNNEISEKSEIFDDQFSVERPDGSNFTLKIRSTKLEDSAMYFCATWAGAKYNEQFFGPGTRLTVL.

The rearrangement uses TRBV7-3 and TRBJ2-2; D uncertain. The CDR3 extends over 14 amino acids. V gave up 5 bases and J gave up 0 bases, with 7 bases separating them. In germline, CDR1 is SGHTA, CDR2 FQGTGA. CDR3 nucleotide sequence: TGTGCCAGCAGCCGGGCCCCGAACACCGGGGAGCTGTTTTTT. Protein product: CASSRAPNTGELFF.

The chain joins TRBV6-1 to TRBJ1-1; D unresolved. This CDR3 is 13 amino acids long. CDR1 and CDR2 (germline): MNHNS, SASEGT. V shed 0 bases and J shed 8 bases, with 10 bases lying between them. The CDR3: CASSEARTIEAFF. For the CDR3, the DNA is TGTGCCAGCAGTGAAGCCAGGACTATCGAAGCTTTCTTT.

This clone was picked up one time. The V call is TRBV30, the J call TRBJ1-3, with TRBD1 as a possible D gene (6 bases). The V end was cut by 4 bases, the J end by 2 bases, with 18 bases between. Looked up from germline, CDR1 is GTSNPN and CDR2 is SVGIG (reference sequence). The CDR3 runs 16 residues. The CDR3 DNA follows: TGTGCCTGGAACCACCAGGGGAGGTTTCCTGGAAACACCATATATTTT. Its translation is CAWNHQGRFPGNTIYF.

This chain uses TRBV15 with TRBJ2-7; 16 nucleotides match TRBD2. The CDR3 totals 20 residues. V lost 3 bases and J lost 2; bases outside the gene matches: 13. Germline V gene data show CDR1 as LNHNV and CDR2 as YYDKDF (reference sequence). The CDR3 sequence is CATSSSSPSGTSGGAYEQYF. The CDR3 nucleotides read TGTGCCACCAGCAGCTCTTCCCCTAGCGGGACTAGCGGGGGGGCCTACGAGCAGTACTTC.

The chain links TRBV6-5 to TRBJ2-5; 9 bases fit TRBD1. The CDR3 runs to 14 residues. Losses at the gene ends were 2 bases for V and 4 bases for J; bases not matched to a gene: 2. Germline CDR1 and CDR2: MNHEY and SVGAGI. CDR3 in DNA: TGTGCCAGCAGTTACGACAGGGGGATAGAGACCCAGTACTTC. Residues: CASSYDRGIETQYF.

The rearrangement uses TRBV2 and TRBJ2-2; D unclear. The germline CDR1 and CDR2 sequences are SNHLY and FYNNEI. V gave up 3 bases and J gave up 2 bases, with 7 bases separating them. This CDR3 contains 14 residues. The CDR3 nucleotides read TGTGCCAGCAGTGATTGGGTTAACACCGGGGAGCTGTTTTTT. It encodes CASSDWVNTGELFF. Drawing the rest from reference TRBV2 and TRBJ2-2, the complete variable domain is EPEVTQTPSHQVTQMGQEVILRCVPISNHLYFYWYRQILGQKVEFLVSFYNNEISEKSEIFDDQFSVERPDGSNFTLKIRSTKLEDSAMYFCASSDWVNTGELFFGEGSRLTVL.

This chain connects TRBV6-6 to TRBJ1-4; D is unclear. Trimming removed 7 bases from V and 8 bases from J, with 20 bases in between. In germline, CDR1 is MNHNY, CDR2 SVGAGI (reference sequence). The CDR3 is 15 residues long. In DNA, the CDR3 is TGTGCCAGCACCAATTACGGGGAATTAGGAGAAAAACTGTTTTTT. This gives the protein CASTNYGELGEKLFF.

The chain recombines TRBV10-2 with TRBJ2-7, with 8 nucleotides matching TRBD1. CDR3 length: 14 amino acids. The ends lost 5 bases at V and 6 bases at J; junction bases unmatched: 9. Germline CDR1 and CDR2: WSHSY and SAAADI. CDR3 DNA sequence: TGCGCCAGCAGTCCCGGGACAGGCGGAGGCGAGCAGTACTTC. This encodes CASSPGTGGGEQYF.

This chain joins TRBV9 and TRBJ2-3, with 7 bases identical to TRBD1. CDR1 is SGDLS, CDR2 YYNGEE, per germline. The V and J ends lost 2 bases and 4 bases, in that order; junction bases with no gene match: 13. This CDR3 contains 17 residues. This chain's CDR3 is CASSVNRDSYYPDTQYF. The CDR3 DNA follows: TGTGCCAGCAGCGTCAATCGGGACAGCTATTACCCAGATACGCAGTATTTT.

The chain couples TRBV2 to TRBJ2-7, with D possibly TRBD1 on 6 matching bases. The CDR3 consists of 15 residues. The ends were cut back, 6 bases at V and 0 bases at J, with 15 bases in the middle. CDR1 and CDR2 (germline): SNHLY, FYNNEI. This CDR3 is CASSREGGSSYEQYF. The CDR3 region has the DNA TGTGCCAGCAGCAGGGAAGGGGGAAGCTCCTACGAGCAGTACTTC.

The chain uses TRBV5-6 and TRBJ1-5, with 8 bases fitting TRBD1. The CDR3 loop spans 15 amino acids. Germline values: CDR1 SGHDT, CDR2 YYEEEE. V was pared by 0 bases and J by 7 bases, with 6 bases of the junction left unmatched. The CDR3 nucleotides read TGTGCCAGCAGCTTGGACAGGGGGGCATCCCAGCCCCAGCATTTT. Amino acids: CASSLDRGASQPQHF.

The V and J genes are TRBV5-3 and TRBJ2-5, with TRBD2 matching over 14 bases. TRBV5-3 is an ORF, and what it does is uncertain. The CDR3 runs to 17 residues. V lost 4 bases to trimming and J lost 4 bases; unmatched junction nucleotides: 9. CDR3 in DNA: TGTGCCAGAAGCCAGGGACTAGCGGGAGATGGGGGAGAGACCCAGTACTTC. Encoded protein: CARSQGLAGDGGETQYF.

The chain uses TRBV2 and TRBJ1-1, with TRBD1 as a possible D gene (5 bases). This CDR3 has 13 amino acids. Germline values: CDR1 SNHLY, CDR2 FYNNEI. V was pared by 6 bases and J by 10 bases, with 18 bases between. In DNA, the CDR3 is TGTGCCAGCAGGGCCATAGGGGCACGGGGAGCTTTCTTT. Translating it yields CASRAIGARGAFF.